The 25 T cell receptor beta chains listed next were all sequenced from one sample in a study of cytomegalovirus exposure and HLA in healthy donors. Clones were read by immunoSEQ multiplex PCR, and TCRdb kept only the in-frame ones, dropping some. The table lists 100,000 to 150,000 clones, about 93% of them singletons, with roughly 1.2% in the top ten. Sequenced input: PBMCs. The receptors were sampled from a woman in her late teens or twenties in good health and CMV-seronegative.

J is TRBJ2-7 and V is TRBV6-5; maybe TRBD2 (5 bases). Germline CDR1 is MNHEY and CDR2 is SVGAGI. The V gene lost 6 bases and the J gene lost 5 bases, with 14 bases spanning the gap. The CDR3 is 13 amino acids. The CDR3 loop reads CASSRLRGNEQYF. The DNA of the CDR3 is TGTGCCAGCAGCCGGTTGCGAGGGAACGAGCAGTACTTC.

The V gene is TRBV5-1, the J gene TRBJ1-1; D gene uncertain. The CDR3 covers 13 residues. Deletions cut 2 bases from V and 5 bases from J, with 10 bases between. Germline CDR1 SGHRS, CDR2 YFSETQ. CDR3 coding DNA: TGCGCCAGCAGCTTACGACCGGGGACTGAAGCTTTCTTT. This encodes CASSLRPGTEAFF.

This CDR3 is CASRLTESTDTQYF. For the CDR3, the DNA is TGTGCCAGCAGACTGACAGAGTCTACAGATACGCAGTATTTT. The V and J genes are TRBV6-1 and TRBJ2-3, with a possible D match to TRBD1 (5 bases). From germline, CDR1 is MNHNS and CDR2 SASEGT. V was pared by 6 bases and J by 3 bases, with 13 bases between. This CDR3 spans 14 amino acids.

The chain links TRBV19 to TRBJ2-5; D might be TRBD1 (6 bases). V was clipped by 3 bases and J by 4 bases, with 18 bases between them. The CDR3 has 16 amino acids. The V gene's germline CDR1 is LNHDA and CDR2 SQIVND (reference sequence). CDR3 amino acids: CASSISPGATLETQYF. CDR3 DNA sequence: TGTGCCAGTAGTATTTCTCCAGGGGCAACGCTAGAGACCCAGTACTTC.

The rearrangement joins TRBV11-2 to TRBJ1-1, with TRBD1 as a possible D gene (5 bases). Germline CDR1 and CDR2: SGHAT and FQNNGV. V was cut by 10 bases and J by 6 bases, with 15 bases left in between. This CDR3 is built from 12 residues. The CDR3 is CATTGVGSEAFF. As DNA, the CDR3 is TGTGCCACTACGGGGGTCGGATCTGAAGCTTTCTTT.

V gene TRBV30 combines with J gene TRBJ1-3; tentative D call: TRBD1 (5 bases). The CDR3 contains 12 residues. Trimming shortened V by 4 bases and J by 3 bases, and 7 bases separated the two germline ends. The V gene's germline CDR1 is GTSNPN and CDR2 SVGIG (reference sequence). The CDR3 DNA is TGTGCCTGGAAGGGGATTGGAAACACCATATATTTT. It encodes CAWKGIGNTIYF.

In its sample, this clone was seen once. The V call is TRBV11-1, the J call TRBJ2-2; the D gene is possibly TRBD2 (5 bases). CDR1 and CDR2 (germline): SGHAT, FQDESV (reference sequence). The CDR3 extends over 15 amino acids. Trimming stripped 3 bases from V and 5 bases from J, with 13 bases between. The CDR3 region is CASSFRRDGTGELFF. In DNA, the CDR3 is TGTGCCAGCAGCTTCAGACGGGATGGGACCGGGGAGCTGTTTTTT.

The chain combines TRBV19 with TRBJ1-1, with 8 bases fitting TRBD1. This CDR3 is 13 amino acids long. CDR1 is LNHDA and CDR2 is SQIVND in the germline V gene (reference sequence). V trimming: 11 bases; J trimming: 1 base; junction bases outside the gene matches: 6. CDR3 protein: CAATQGANTEAFF. The CDR3 DNA is TGTGCCGCCACTCAGGGGGCGAACACTGAAGCTTTCTTT.

V gene TRBV18 combines with J gene TRBJ2-7, with D possibly being TRBD2 (5 bases). The germline V gene encodes CDR1 KGHSH and CDR2 LQKENI. CDR3 length: 15 residues. V lost 3 bases and J lost 2, with 14 bases in between. Here the CDR3 reads CASSPAAGGPYEQYF. CDR3 in DNA: TGTGCCAGCTCACCTGCGGCGGGCGGCCCCTACGAGCAGTACTTC.

This sequence joins TRBV5-1 and TRBJ2-3, with TRBD2 matching 11 bases. The trim removed 3 bases at V and 6 bases at J, leaving 6 bases unmatched. CDR1 SGHRS and CDR2 YFSETQ come from the germline V gene. The CDR3 totals 15 residues. CDR3 sequence reads: CASSSLAGGGDTQYF. In DNA, the CDR3 is TGCGCCAGCAGCTCCCTAGCGGGGGGCGGGGATACGCAGTATTTT.

J is TRBJ2-5 and V is TRBV11-2, with D possibly being TRBD2 (5 bases). The V and J ends lost 3 bases and 5 bases respectively, with 10 bases between them. Germline-derived CDR1 and CDR2 are SGHAT and FQNNGV. The CDR3 is 13 amino acids. CDR3 sequence reads: CASSFWTGETQYF. CDR3 nucleotide sequence: TGTGCCAGCAGCTTTTGGACTGGGGAGACCCAGTACTTC.

The chain recombines TRBV19 with TRBJ1-5; D might be TRBD1 (5 bases). V lost 5 bases, J lost 6 bases, and 11 bases lay in between. The CDR3 sequence is 13 residues long. Germline V lookup: CDR1 LNHDA, CDR2 SQIVND (reference sequence). CDR3 region: CASSEQGGQPQHF. In DNA form, the CDR3 reads TGTGCCAGTAGTGAGCAGGGCGGTCAGCCCCAGCATTTT.

The chain recombines TRBV5-1 with TRBJ2-2; maybe TRBD2 (5 bases). Per the germline V gene, CDR1 is SGHRS and CDR2 is YFSETQ. Trimming removed 5 bases from V and 4 bases from J, with 9 bases in between. The CDR3 runs 13 residues. In nucleotides, the CDR3 is TGCGCCAGCAGTTTCCGGGGCACCGGGGAGCTGTTTTTT. Translated, it gives CASSFRGTGELFF. Full variable domain (missing parts from reference TRBV5-1 and TRBJ2-2): KAGVTQTPRYLIKTRGQQVTLSCSPISGHRSVSWYQQTPGQGLQFLFEYFSETQRNKGNFPGRFSGRQFSNSRSEMNVSTLELGDSALYLCASSFRGTGELFFGEGSRLTVL.

This clone was seen a handful of times. The J gene is TRBJ1-2, the V gene TRBV5-4, with 7 positions matching TRBD1. The germline V gene encodes CDR1 SGHNT and CDR2 YYREEE (reference sequence). This CDR3 region has 15 residues. J gave up 6 bases and V 5 bases, and 13 bases lay outside the gene matches. CDR3 sequence: CASRTGKRVGDGYTF. The DNA of the CDR3 is TGTGCCAGCAGGACAGGGAAGAGGGTGGGGGATGGCTACACCTTC.

CDR3 region: CASSLDLAYEQYF. In DNA form, the CDR3 reads TGTGCCAGCAGCTTGGACTTAGCCTACGAGCAGTACTTC. The chain joins TRBV7-8 to TRBJ2-7, with D possibly matching TRBD2 (5 bases). V lost 3 bases, J lost 2 bases, and 8 bases lay in between. Germline-derived CDR1 and CDR2 are SGHVS and FQNEAQ. The CDR3 runs to 13 residues. The full variable domain, its missing parts supplied by reference TRBV7-8 and TRBJ2-7, is GAGVSQSPRYKVAKRGQDVALRCDPISGHVSLFWYQQALGQGPEFLTYFQNEAQLDKSGLPSDRFFAERPEGSVSTLKIQRTQQEDSAVYLCASSLDLAYEQYFGPGTRLTVT.

The rearrangement joins TRBV4-1 to TRBJ2-5; 7 bases line up with TRBD1. The CDR3 has 14 residues. Germline CDR1 reads MGHRA; CDR2 reads YSYEKL. The trim removed 1 base at V and 2 bases at J, leaving 1 base unmatched. The CDR3 loop is CASSQVQGQETQYF. The CDR3 region has the DNA TGCGCCAGCAGCCAAGTACAGGGGCAAGAGACCCAGTACTTC.

V is TRBV6-5 and J is TRBJ1-1; 9 bases line up with TRBD1. Per the germline V gene, CDR1 is MNHEY and CDR2 is SVGAGI. This CDR3 comprises 13 residues. The ends lost 5 bases at V and 7 bases at J; junction bases unmatched: 5. The CDR3 loop is CASSRQGVGEAFF. As DNA, the CDR3 is TGTGCCAGCAGTCGACAGGGGGTGGGTGAAGCTTTCTTT.

The rearrangement links TRBV28 to TRBJ2-2; 10 bases align to TRBD2. Germline assignment: CDR1 MDHEN and CDR2 SYDVKM. The V gene end was trimmed by 1 base and the J gene end by 1 base; junction bases not matched to a gene: 3. The CDR3 sequence is 17 residues long. Here the CDR3 reads CASSLLAGGENTGELFF. The CDR3 nucleotides read TGTGCCAGCAGTTTATTAGCGGGGGGAGAGAACACCGGGGAGCTGTTTTTT.

CDR3 in DNA: TGTGCCAGCAGGGGACTAGCGGGCCGGTATGAGCAGTTCTTC. Translation gives CASRGLAGRYEQFF. The chain joins TRBV28 to TRBJ2-1, with 12 bases fitting TRBD2. CDR3 size: 14 residues. The junction had 5 bases not matched to a gene; V was cut back by 6 bases and J by 8 bases. The V gene's germline CDR1 is MDHEN and CDR2 SYDVKM.

The chain recombines TRBV7-9 with TRBJ2-7, with 11 bases lining up with TRBD2. The V and J ends lost 6 bases and 1 base, in that order; junction bases with no gene match: 8. Germline V gene lookup returns CDR1 SEHNR and CDR2 FQNEAQ (reference sequence). The CDR3 extends over 16 amino acids. DNA of the CDR3: TGTGCCAGCAGGGTTTGGGCTAGCGGGGGGTCCTACGAGCAGTACTTC. It specifies CASRVWASGGSYEQYF.

The CDR3 DNA reads as TGTGCCAGCACAGATTTTGCAACTAATGAAAAACTGTTTTTT. Its translation is CASTDFATNEKLFF. The V call is TRBV27, the J call TRBJ1-4; D is ambiguous. The CDR3 has 14 amino acids. V was shortened by 7 bases and J by 0 bases, with 9 bases between the two germline ends. The germline gives CDR1 MNHEY, CDR2 SMNVEV (reference sequence). Supplemented by reference TRBV27 and TRBJ1-4, the full variable domain reads EAQVTQNPRYLITVTGKKLTVTCSQNMNHEYMSWYRQDPGLGLRQIYYSMNVEVTDKGDVPEGYKVSRKEKRNFPLILESPSPNQTSLYFCASTDFATNEKLFFGSGTQLSVL.

The chain recombines TRBV5-1 with TRBJ2-1; a possible D gene is TRBD1 (6 bases). Per germline, CDR1 SGHRS and CDR2 YFSETQ. The V end lost 4 bases, the J end lost 0 bases, and 14 bases lay between the germline ends. CDR3 length equals 16 residues. The CDR3 region is CASSLQGFNSYNEQFF. DNA for the CDR3: TGCGCCAGCAGCCTACAGGGTTTTAACTCCTACAATGAGCAGTTCTTC.

V is TRBV7-8 and J is TRBJ1-2; D is unresolved. CDR3 length: 14 amino acids. Germline assignment: CDR1 SGHVS and CDR2 FQNEAQ. The ends were cut back, 1 base at V and 0 bases at J, with 6 bases in the middle. CDR3 nucleotide sequence: TGTGCCAGCAGCTTAGGTAGATCTAACTATGGCTACACCTTC. It specifies CASSLGRSNYGYTF.

This rearrangement joins TRBV19 to TRBJ1-2; 7 bases match TRBD1. The CDR3 has 14 amino acids. Germline CDR1 LNHDA, CDR2 SQIVND (reference sequence). Trimming removed 5 bases from V and 3 bases from J; junction bases left unmatched: 6. The CDR3 nucleotides read TGTGCCAGTAGTCCTCAGGGGGGAGACTATGGCTACACCTTC. This sequence encodes CASSPQGGDYGYTF.

The chain couples TRBV28 to TRBJ1-2; maybe TRBD1 (5 bases). CDR1 and CDR2 (germline): MDHEN, SYDVKM. This CDR3 is built from 13 residues. V was trimmed by 6 bases and J by 7 bases, leaving 15 bases between them. CDR3 region: CASSAVGGVGYTF. The DNA of the CDR3 is TGTGCCAGCAGCGCCGTCGGGGGTGTTGGCTACACCTTC.